This T cell receptor beta chain was captured in a study of blood T cells in healthy people across ages. A second PCR of 7 to 11 cycles used a sample-barcoded 5' primer and a J-beta primer mix. Using its own MiXCR run on the 5' RACE reads, TCRdb lists one record per CDR3 protein. The sample includes about 900,000 distinct CDR3 sequences, roughly 48% seen only once; the top ten take around 15%. Germline lookup yields CDR1 SSHAT and CDR2 FNYEAQ (reference sequence). This CDR3 is built from 15 residues. Comments on this clonotype: The junction departs from germline at one end; a sequencing error may be responsible.

The V and J genes are TRBV7-7 and TRBJ2-1; 12 bases are shared with TRBD1. This receptor was taken from a man aged 30 to 39 in good health. The specimen sequenced was blood. The CDR3 nucleotides are TGTGCTAGCAGCAAGGGACAGGGGGCAGGAAATGAGCAGTTCTTC. Its protein product is CASSKGQGAGNEQFF.